The 11 T cell receptor beta chains given below trace back to one sample, sequenced in a study of T cells after yellow fever vaccination. TCRdb independently ran MiXCR on the 5' RACE reads; one entry per CDR3 protein. The table includes a few hundred thousand distinct CDR3 sequences, over 3.5% detected once. The sequences come from PBMCs, collected 5 days after the yellow fever booster vaccination. The receptors originated from a young man who received the YFV17D yellow fever vaccine.

This clonotype was seen only a few times. The chain uses TRBV5-1 and TRBJ1-1; 8 bases line up with TRBD1. The CDR3 runs to 16 residues. Trimming at V came to 0 bases and at J to 0 bases, leaving 4 bases not matched to a gene. Germline V gene data show CDR1 as SGHRS and CDR2 as YFSETQ. The CDR3 sequence is CASSLGQGAMNTEAFF. The CDR3 DNA sequence: TGCGCCAGCAGCTTGGGGCAGGGGGCTATGAACACTGAAGCTTTCTTT. The full variable domain, its missing parts supplied by reference TRBV5-1 and TRBJ1-1, is KAGVTQTPRYLIKTRGQQVTLSCSPISGHRSVSWYQQTPGQGLQFLFEYFSETQRNKGNFPGRFSGRQFSNSRSEMNVSTLELGDSALYLCASSLGQGAMNTEAFFGQGTRLTVV.

This clonotype was recorded a few times. V is TRBV5-1 and J is TRBJ2-1; D remains unclear. The CDR3 extends over 14 amino acids. Germline V gene sequence: CDR1 SGHRS, CDR2 YFSETQ. V lost 0 bases and J 0 bases, leaving 4 bases between the germline ends. The CDR3 sequence: CASSLAASYNEQFF. The CDR3 coding sequence is TGCGCCAGCAGCTTGGCCGCCTCCTACAATGAGCAGTTCTTC.

The rearrangement uses TRBV7-6 and TRBJ1-2; D might be TRBD1 (5 bases). Germline V gene lookup returns CDR1 SGHVS and CDR2 FNYEAQ. Trimming removed 5 bases from V and 4 bases from J, with 23 bases in between. This CDR3 spans 17 amino acids. CDR3 nucleotides: TGTGCCAGCAGCCGGGGGTCGGGTGCAAACCCGTCCTATGGCTACACCTTC. Its translation is CASSRGSGANPSYGYTF.

This clonotype was found many times. The chain joins TRBV4-3 to TRBJ2-1; D might be TRBD2 (6 bases). This CDR3 has 17 residues. The germline V gene has CDR1 LGHNA and CDR2 YSLEER. V shed 3 bases and J shed 0 bases, with 15 bases lying between them. CDR3 sequence (DNA): TGCGCCAGCAGCCACCGCACGGGACTCAGCTCCTACAATGAGCAGTTCTTC. Its translation: CASSHRTGLSSYNEQFF.

The gene calls are TRBV15 and TRBJ2-2; 8 positions match TRBD1. The ends lost 0 bases at V and 5 bases at J; junction bases unmatched: 5. Germline lookup yields CDR1 LNHNV and CDR2 YYDKDF (reference sequence). The CDR3 consists of 16 residues. The CDR3 here is CATSRDRTGTTGELFF. The CDR3 coding sequence is TGTGCCACCAGCAGAGATCGGACAGGGACTACCGGGGAGCTGTTTTTT.

This clonotype showed up just a few times. The chain uses TRBV7-2 and TRBJ1-2, with D maybe TRBD1 (6 bases). The CDR3 is made up of 13 amino acids. V lost 8 bases and J 5 bases, leaving 15 bases between the germline ends. From germline, CDR1 is SGHTA and CDR2 FQGNSA. CDR3 bases: TGTGCCAGCGCCGCAGGGGAGGGGTATGGCTACACCTTC. Amino acid sequence: CASAAGEGYGYTF.

This clonotype was counted at least ten times. The rearrangement links TRBV7-2 to TRBJ2-1, with TRBD2 identical over 7 bases. Germline trimming cut 6 bases from V and 4 bases from J; bases unmatched to any gene: 9. Germline V gene sequence: CDR1 SGHTA, CDR2 FQGNSA. CDR3 size: 15 residues. DNA for the CDR3: TGTGCCAGCAGTCCTACTAGCGACCCTTACAATGAGCAGTTCTTC. Its protein is CASSPTSDPYNEQFF.

This clonotype showed up just a few times. The CDR3 bases are TGTGCCAGCCGTCCGGGAACTGAACACTCCCGGACCGGCGGGACCCAGTACTTC. Its translation: CASRPGTEHSRTGGTQYF. The V and J genes are TRBV4-2 and TRBJ2-5; weak D call: TRBD2 (5 bases). The CDR3 is 18 residues long. V was pared by 8 bases and J by 7 bases, with 32 bases between. Germline CDR1 reads LGHNA; CDR2 reads YNFKEQ.

This clonotype was picked up many times. Here the CDR3 reads CSARDRVFADTQYF. The CDR3 coding sequence is TGCAGTGCTAGAGATAGGGTTTTCGCAGATACGCAGTATTTT. The chain employs TRBV20-1 and TRBJ2-3, with unresolved D. The CDR3 runs to 14 residues. The V gene lost 0 bases and the J gene lost 4 bases, with 11 bases spanning the gap. The germline CDR1 and CDR2 sequences are DFQATT and SNEGSKA (reference sequence).

This clonotype turned up a few times. The J gene is TRBJ2-7, the V gene TRBV5-5; no definite D call. CDR1 is SGHKS and CDR2 is YYEKEE in the germline V gene (reference sequence). The CDR3 has 14 residues. The V end lost 1 base, the J end lost 0 bases, and 8 bases lay between the germline ends. CDR3 region: CASSLKASSYEQYV. The DNA for the CDR3 is TGTGCCAGCAGCTTGAAGGCCAGCTCCTACGAGCAGTACGTC.

In its sample, this clonotype was seen a few times. This chain uses TRBV6-5 with TRBJ2-3; weak D call: TRBD1 (5 bases). This CDR3 is 15 amino acids long. Germline-derived CDR1 and CDR2 are MNHEY and SVGAGI. V dropped 2 bases and J dropped 1 base, with 10 bases sitting between them. CDR3 sequence reads: CASSYADSRTDTQYF. Here the CDR3 DNA reads TGTGCCAGCAGTTACGCCGACAGCCGCACAGATACGCAGTATTTT.